The clone carrying this T cell receptor beta chain has a count of ten or more. The CDR3 consists of 13 residues. V lost 0 bases, J lost 8 bases, and 13 bases lay in between. Germline-derived CDR1 and CDR2 are DFQATT and SNEGSKA (reference sequence). The data belong to a study of T-cell reconstitution after alpha-beta-depleted transplantation in children. Unique molecular identifiers were incorporated during preparation of the TCRbeta library. TCRdb recomputed calls from the PCR reads with MiXCR, one row per CDR3 protein. The sample holds 250,000 to 300,000 distinct CDR3 sequences; around 9.6% are singletons and the top ten take around 10%.

The J gene is TRBJ1-2, the V gene TRBV20-1, with D possibly TRBD1 on 5 matching bases. The TCR comes from a human donor who donated a stem cell graft to a child with SCID. Sequences were derived from PBMCs from the stem cell graft donor, sampled from the stem cell graft. This CDR3 is CSARDRGALGYTF. CDR3 nucleotides: TGCAGTGCTAGAGATCGAGGGGCCTTGGGCTACACCTTC.